This TCR beta chain was obtained from a study of tumor-infiltrating lymphocytes in primary liver carcinoma. From around 500 ng total RNA, TCR beta cDNA was generated with a primer in the constant region. ARM-PCR was slightly modified, and three nested multiplex PCR rounds with it gave rise to the TCR beta libraries. The first two PCR rounds used TRBV1-TRBV30 primers with a Cbeta primer, about 9 cycles each. TCRdb re-analysed the multiplex PCR reads in MiXCR, keeping a single row per CDR3 protein. Of more than 150,000 distinct CDR3 sequences listed, about 60% are singletons. Blood RNA came from unsorted whole blood; germline DNA was also extracted. CDR1 is MNHEY and CDR2 is SVGAGI in the germline V gene. The CDR3 length is 17 residues. Comments on this clonotype: The junction does not match germline at one end; this may be a read error.

The chain has TRBV6-5 and TRBJ2-1; 8 bases are shared with TRBD2. What was sequenced was peripheral blood. The source is a middle-aged man with primary liver carcinoma and hepatitis B virus infection. CDR3 in amino acids: CASCYFGLAGIYNEQFF. In DNA, the CDR3 is TGTGCCAGCTGTTACTTCGGGCTAGCGGGTATCTACAATGAGCAGTTCTTC.